What follows are 9 T cell receptor beta chains derived from one specimen sequenced in a study of cytomegalovirus exposure and HLA in healthy donors. Amplification used 60 Vbeta primers and 13 Jbeta primers. Clones were sequenced by immunoSEQ multiplex PCR, and TCRdb holds only the in-frame ones, with some missing. Here the sample spans about 30,000 clones, around 87% being singletons. The sample was PBMCs. Receptor source: a boy between 10 and 17 years old in good health and CMV-seronegative.

This chain uses TRBV6-1 with TRBJ1-5, with 7 positions matching TRBD1. Looked up from germline, CDR1 is MNHNS and CDR2 is SASEGT. The CDR3 covers 15 residues. Trimming took 5 bases from V and 2 from J; bases not matched to a gene: 6. The CDR3 DNA reads as TGTGCCAGCAGTAAGGCTACAGGGGGCAATCAGCCCCAGCATTTT. Translated: CASSKATGGNQPQHF.

The J gene is TRBJ2-7, the V gene TRBV7-6; 7 bases fit TRBD2. Trimming took 0 bases from V and 1 from J; bases not matched to a gene: 6. CDR1 is SGHVS, CDR2 FNYEAQ, per germline. The CDR3 is 16 residues long. The CDR3 protein is CASSLAGGESSYEQYF. The DNA for the CDR3 is TGTGCCAGCAGCTTAGCGGGGGGGGAGTCGTCCTACGAGCAGTACTTC.

The chain has TRBV23-1 and TRBJ2-7, with D tentatively TRBD1 (5 bases). TRBV23-1 falls under the ORF class, with uncertain function. Trimming took off 2 bases at V and 4 bases at J, with 6 bases between the two ends. The CDR3 is 12 residues long. The CDR3 loop is CASSQPGYEQYF. The CDR3 nucleotides are TGCGCCAGCAGTCAACCAGGGTACGAGCAGTACTTC.

The V gene is TRBV9, the J gene TRBJ2-7, with TRBD2 matching over 9 bases. The CDR3 loop spans 14 amino acids. With 0 bases clipped from V and 4 bases from J, the junction kept 2 bases outside the gene matches. Germline V gene data show CDR1 as SGDLS and CDR2 as YYNGEE. The CDR3 sequence is CASSVGGGGYEQYF. CDR3 DNA: TGTGCCAGCAGCGTAGGCGGGGGGGGTTACGAGCAGTACTTC.

This clone was observed a single time. The chain is built from TRBV9 and TRBJ2-3, with 7 nucleotides matching TRBD1. V lost 4 bases and J lost 4; bases outside the gene matches: 6. This CDR3 has 14 amino acids. The germline gives CDR1 SGDLS, CDR2 YYNGEE. CDR3: CASSTRQGSDTQYF. Here the CDR3 DNA reads TGTGCCAGCAGCACCCGACAGGGATCAGATACGCAGTATTTT.

This clone has more than one count but fewer than ten. The J gene is TRBJ2-6, the V gene TRBV5-1; 7 nucleotides agree with TRBD1. The CDR3 extends over 14 amino acids. Unmatched junction bases numbered 4, after V lost 8 bases and J lost 2 bases. The V gene's germline CDR1 is SGHRS and CDR2 YFSETQ. CDR3 nucleotides: TGCGCCAGTAACGACAGGGCTGGGGCCAACGTCCTGACTTTC. Protein sequence: CASNDRAGANVLTF.

The chain uses TRBV9 and TRBJ2-5, with a possible D match to TRBD1 (7 bases). Trimming left V 1 base short and J 5 bases short, with 12 bases between. The CDR3 is made up of 14 amino acids. Germline CDR1 is SGDLS and CDR2 is YYNGEE. CDR3: CASSVKGAGETQYF. CDR3 coding DNA: TGTGCCAGCAGCGTAAAGGGGGCGGGGGAGACCCAGTACTTC. The entire variable domain, with the rest obtained from reference TRBV9 and TRBJ2-5, is as follows: DSGVTQTPKHLITATGQRVTLRCSPRSGDLSVYWYQQSLDQGLQFLIQYYNGEERAKGNILERFSAQQFPDLHSELNLSSLELGDSALYFCASSVKGAGETQYFGPGTRLLVL.

This clone was detected once. This chain connects TRBV7-6 to TRBJ2-5; possibly TRBD2 for D (5 bases). Between the trimmed V and J ends, which lost 1 base and 1 base, there was a span of 7 bases. CDR1 is SGHVS, CDR2 FNYEAQ, per germline. The CDR3 is 14 residues long. CDR3 protein: CASSLDGLQETQYF. CDR3 coding DNA: TGTGCCAGCAGCTTAGACGGACTCCAAGAGACCCAGTACTTC.

This chain joins TRBV28 and TRBJ2-3, with 7 bases fitting TRBD1. The germline gives CDR1 MDHEN, CDR2 SYDVKM. The length of the CDR3 is 15 residues. V trimming: 5 bases; J trimming: 1 base; junction bases outside the gene matches: 6. CDR3 sequence (DNA): TGTGCCAGCAGTCCGACAGGGTATGGCACAGATACGCAGTATTTT. Its protein is CASSPTGYGTDTQYF.